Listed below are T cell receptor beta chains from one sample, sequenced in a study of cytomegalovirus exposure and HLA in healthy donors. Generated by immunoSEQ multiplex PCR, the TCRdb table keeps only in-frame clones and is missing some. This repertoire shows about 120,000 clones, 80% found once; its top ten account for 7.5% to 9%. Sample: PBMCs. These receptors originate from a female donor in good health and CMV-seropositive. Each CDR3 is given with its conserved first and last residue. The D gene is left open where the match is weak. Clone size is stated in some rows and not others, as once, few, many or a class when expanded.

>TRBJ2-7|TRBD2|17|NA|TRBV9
TGTGCCAGCAGCGCAGGAGGGACTAGCGGGGACTCCTACGAGCAGTACTTC
CASSAGGTSGDSYEQYF
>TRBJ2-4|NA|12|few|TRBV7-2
TGTGCCAGCAGCTCCTCGGGGAACATTCAGTACTTC
CASSSSGNIQYF
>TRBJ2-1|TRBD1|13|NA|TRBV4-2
TGTGCCAGCAGGCCCGGGACAGTTACTGAGCAGTTCTTC
CASRPGTVTEQFF
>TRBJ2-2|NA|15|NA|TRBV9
TGTGCCAGCAGCGTAGGGGTTAGCTCCACCGGGGAGCTGTTTTTT
CASSVGVSSTGELFF
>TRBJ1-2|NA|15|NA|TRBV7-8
TGTGCCAGCAGCTTCACGACAGGTCTTGACTATGGCTACACCTTC
CASSFTTGLDYGYTF
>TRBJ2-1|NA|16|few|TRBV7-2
TGTGCCAGCAGCTTAGGGCAGGGAAACATCTACAATGAGCAGTTCTTC
CASSLGQGNIYNEQFF
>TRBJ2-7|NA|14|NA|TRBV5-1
TGCGCCAGCAGCTTACAGGACGGGCGTTACGAGCAGTACTTC
CASSLQDGRYEQYF
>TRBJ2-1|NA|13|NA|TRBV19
TGTGCCAGTAGTATAGTAGGGAGCGGTAGGAAGTTCTTC
CASSIVGSGRKFF
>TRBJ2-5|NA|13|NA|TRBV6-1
TGTGCCAGCTGCATGGCGGAGCGAGAGACCCAGTACTTC
CASCMAERETQYF
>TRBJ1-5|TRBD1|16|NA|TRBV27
TGTGCCAGCAGCCCCCGGGACAGGGGAAGCAATCAGCCCCAGCATTTT
CASSPRDRGSNQPQHF
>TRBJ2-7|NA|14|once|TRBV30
TGTGCCTGGACTAGGCAGAGGGTCTCCTACGAGCAGTACTTC
CAWTRQRVSYEQYF
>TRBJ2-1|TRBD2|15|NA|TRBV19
TGTGCCAGTACCCCTAGCGGGGCGACCTACAATGAGCAGTTCTTC
CASTPSGATYNEQFF
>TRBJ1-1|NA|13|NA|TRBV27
TGTGCCAGCAGTACAGGGCCGGGTATTAAAGCTTTCTTT
CASSTGPGIKAFF
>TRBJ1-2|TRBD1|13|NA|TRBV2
TGTGCCAGCGAACGGGACAGAAACTATGGCTACACCTTC
CASERDRNYGYTF
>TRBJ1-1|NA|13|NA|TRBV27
TGTGCCAGCAGTTATCTTGGAGGGACTGAAGCTTTCTTT
CASSYLGGTEAFF
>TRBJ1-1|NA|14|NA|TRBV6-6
TGTGCCAGCAGTTACTCGCGAGGGAACACTGAAGCTTTCTTT
CASSYSRGNTEAFF
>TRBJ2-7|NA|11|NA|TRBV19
TGTGCCAGTAGCCGGGGCTACGAGCAGTACTTC
CASSRGYEQYF
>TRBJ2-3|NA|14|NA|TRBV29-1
TGCAGCGTTGAAGTGAGCCGGCGGGGAGATACGCAGTATTTT
CSVEVSRRGDTQYF
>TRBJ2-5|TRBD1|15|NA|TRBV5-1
TGCGCCAGCAGCCCTCAGGGGGAGACAGTCGGGGCCCAGTACTTC
CASSPQGETVGAQYF
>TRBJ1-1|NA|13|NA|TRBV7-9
TGTGCCAGCAGCGTTGACATGAACACTGAAGCTTTCTTT
CASSVDMNTEAFF
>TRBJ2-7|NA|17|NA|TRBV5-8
TGTGCCAGCAGCTTGAAGGGTTGGGGGGTCCCGAGACACGAGCAGTACTTC
CASSLKGWGVPRHEQYF
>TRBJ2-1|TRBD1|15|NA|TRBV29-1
TGCAGCGGCCGCCAGGACAGGGTGGCCTACAATGAGCAGTTCTTC
CSGRQDRVAYNEQFF
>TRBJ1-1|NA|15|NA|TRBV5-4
TGTGCCAGCAGCCCCTATCGGACAGTGAACACTGAAGCTTTCTTT
CASSPYRTVNTEAFF
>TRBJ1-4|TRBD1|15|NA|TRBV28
TGTGCCAGCAGAGATATGACAGGGGGGACTGAAAAACTGTTTTTT
CASRDMTGGTEKLFF
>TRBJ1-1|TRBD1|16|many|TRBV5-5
TGTGCCAGCAGTTCTCATATAACAGGGGTCAGGGCTGAAGCTTTCTTT
CASSSHITGVRAEAFF
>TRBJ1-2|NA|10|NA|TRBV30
TGTGCCTCGGAAGGGGATGGCTACACCTTC
CASEGDGYTF
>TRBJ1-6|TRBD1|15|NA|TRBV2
TGTGCCAGCAGGCCAACGGGACAGATGAATTCACCCCTCCACTTT
CASRPTGQMNSPLHF
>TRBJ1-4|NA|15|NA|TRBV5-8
TGTGCCAGCAGCCGAGGACAGCCAACTAATGAAAAACTGTTTTTT
CASSRGQPTNEKLFF
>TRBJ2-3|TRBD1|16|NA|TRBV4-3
TGCGCCAGCAGCCAAGGGGTTGGAGACAGGGGAGATACGCAGTATTTT
CASSQGVGDRGDTQYF
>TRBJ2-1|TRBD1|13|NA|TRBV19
TGTGCCAGTAGTATGGGACAGTACAATGAGCAGTTCTTC
CASSMGQYNEQFF
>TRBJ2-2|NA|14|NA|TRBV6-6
TGTGCCAGCAGAATCGACAGTAACACCGGGGAGCTGTTTTTT
CASRIDSNTGELFF
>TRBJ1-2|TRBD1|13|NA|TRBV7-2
TGTGCCAGCACCTTTGACAGACAGGGTAGCTACACCTTC
CASTFDRQGSYTF
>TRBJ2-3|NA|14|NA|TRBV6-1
TGTGCCAGCAGGAATACAGGGAGGGCAGATACGCAGTATTTT
CASRNTGRADTQYF